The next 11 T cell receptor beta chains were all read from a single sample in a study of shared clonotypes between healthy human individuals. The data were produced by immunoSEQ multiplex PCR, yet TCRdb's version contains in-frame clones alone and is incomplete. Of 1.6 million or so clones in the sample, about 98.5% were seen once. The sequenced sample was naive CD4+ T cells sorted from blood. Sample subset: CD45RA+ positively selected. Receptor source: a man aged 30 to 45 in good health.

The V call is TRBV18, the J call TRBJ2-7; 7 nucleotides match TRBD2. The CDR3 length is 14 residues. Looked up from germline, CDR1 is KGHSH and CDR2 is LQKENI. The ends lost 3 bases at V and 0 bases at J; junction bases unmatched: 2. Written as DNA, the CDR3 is TGTGCCAGCTCACCTTGGGAGGGCTCCTACGAGCAGTACTTC. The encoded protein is CASSPWEGSYEQYF.

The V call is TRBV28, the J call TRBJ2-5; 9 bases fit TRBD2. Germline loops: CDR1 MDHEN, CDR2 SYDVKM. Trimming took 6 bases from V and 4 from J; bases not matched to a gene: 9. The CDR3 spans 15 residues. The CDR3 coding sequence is TGTGCCAGCAGCCCTCATGCGGGGGGGGGAGAGACCCAGTACTTC. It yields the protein CASSPHAGGGETQYF.

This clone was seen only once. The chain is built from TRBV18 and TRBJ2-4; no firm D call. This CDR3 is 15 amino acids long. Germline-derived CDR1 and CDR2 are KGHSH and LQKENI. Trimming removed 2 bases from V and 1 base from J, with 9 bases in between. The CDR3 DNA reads TGTGCCAGCTCACCATCTGATAGGGCCAAAAACATTCAGTACTTC. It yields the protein CASSPSDRAKNIQYF.

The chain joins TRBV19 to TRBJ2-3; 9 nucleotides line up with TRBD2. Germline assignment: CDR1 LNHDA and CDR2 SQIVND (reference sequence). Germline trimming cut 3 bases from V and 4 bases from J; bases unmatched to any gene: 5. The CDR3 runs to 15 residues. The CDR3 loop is CASSILAGVSDTQYF. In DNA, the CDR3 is TGTGCCAGTAGTATCTTAGCGGGAGTTTCAGATACGCAGTATTTT.

The CDR3 DNA reads TGTGCCAGCAGCTTTGGGTTCCGCGAGCAGTTCTTC. This gives the protein CASSFGFREQFF. The rearrangement uses TRBV7-2 and TRBJ2-1; no clear D gene. Germline V lookup: CDR1 SGHTA, CDR2 FQGNSA. The CDR3 length is 12 residues. Trimming left V 3 bases short and J 10 bases short, with 10 bases between.

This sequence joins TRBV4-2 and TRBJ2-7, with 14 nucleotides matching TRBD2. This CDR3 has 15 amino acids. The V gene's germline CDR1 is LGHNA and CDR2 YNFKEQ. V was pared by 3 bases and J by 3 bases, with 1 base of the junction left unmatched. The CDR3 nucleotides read TGTGCCAGCAGCCAGACTAGCGGGAGGGTCTACGAGCAGTACTTC. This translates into CASSQTSGRVYEQYF.

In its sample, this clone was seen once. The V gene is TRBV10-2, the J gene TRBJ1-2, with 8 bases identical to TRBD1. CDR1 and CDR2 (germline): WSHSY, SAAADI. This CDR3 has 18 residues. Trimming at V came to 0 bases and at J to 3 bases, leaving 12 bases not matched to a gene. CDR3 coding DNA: TGCGCCAGCAGTGAGTCGGGCAACAGGGGGATTGGGGACTATGGCTACACCTTC. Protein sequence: CASSESGNRGIGDYGYTF.

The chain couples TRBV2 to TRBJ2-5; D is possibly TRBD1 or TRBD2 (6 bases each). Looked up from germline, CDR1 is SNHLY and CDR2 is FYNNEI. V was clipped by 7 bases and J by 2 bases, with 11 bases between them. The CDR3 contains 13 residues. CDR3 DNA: TGTGCCAGCACGCGAGGGGGGCAAGAGACCCAGTACTTC. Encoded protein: CASTRGGQETQYF.

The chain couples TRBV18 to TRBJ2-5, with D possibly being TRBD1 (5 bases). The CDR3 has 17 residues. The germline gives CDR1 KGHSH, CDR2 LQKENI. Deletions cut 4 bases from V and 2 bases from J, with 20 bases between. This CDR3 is CASSLKPYGAIQETQYF. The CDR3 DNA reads TGTGCCAGCTCACTCAAACCATATGGGGCGATACAAGAGACCCAGTACTTC.

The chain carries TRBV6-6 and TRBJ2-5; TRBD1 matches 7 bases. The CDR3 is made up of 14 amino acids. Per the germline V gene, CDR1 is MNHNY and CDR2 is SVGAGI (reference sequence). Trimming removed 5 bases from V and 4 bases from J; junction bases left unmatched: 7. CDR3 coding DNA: TGTGCCAGCAGTAAGAGACAGGGCCCAGAGACCCAGTACTTC. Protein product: CASSKRQGPETQYF.

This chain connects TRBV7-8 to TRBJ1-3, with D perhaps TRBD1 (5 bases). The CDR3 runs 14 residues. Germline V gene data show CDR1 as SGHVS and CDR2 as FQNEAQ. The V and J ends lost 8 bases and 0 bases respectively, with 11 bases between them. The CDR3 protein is CASGTGNSGNTIYF. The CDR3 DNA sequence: TGTGCCAGCGGAACAGGAAACTCTGGAAACACCATATATTTT.